One sample yielded the 13 T cell receptor beta chains listed below, sequenced in a study of blood T cell repertoires in COVID-19. The repertoire was sequenced with immunoSEQ multiplex PCR; TCRdb's copy has only in-frame clones and lacks some. The sample lists about 170,000 clones, 88% occurring once. Sequences were obtained from peripheral blood. The receptors come from a man over 45 who had recovered from COVID-19.

The chain employs TRBV2 and TRBJ2-5; 9 positions match TRBD1. J lost 4 bases, V lost 7 bases, and 7 bases had no gene match. Germline CDR1 is SNHLY and CDR2 is FYNNEI. The CDR3 runs 14 residues. The CDR3 loop reads CASIKGTGRETQYF. The CDR3 coding sequence is TGTGCCAGCATAAAAGGGACAGGGCGAGAGACCCAGTACTTC.

The chain uses TRBV5-6 and TRBJ2-1, with D maybe TRBD2 (5 bases). The CDR3 length is 12 residues. Germline loops: CDR1 SGHDT, CDR2 YYEEEE. V was shortened by 1 base and J by 10 bases, with 9 bases between the two germline ends. The CDR3 bases are TGTGCCAGCAGCTTGTGGACGGGAGAGCAGTTCTTC. The encoded protein is CASSLWTGEQFF.

The genes are TRBV6-5 and TRBJ2-1; 8 bases are a match to TRBD2. This CDR3 contains 15 residues. Germline values: CDR1 MNHEY, CDR2 SVGAGI. The junction had 7 bases not matched to a gene; V was cut back by 6 bases and J by 3 bases. CDR3 sequence: CASRTTAGGYNEQFF. As DNA, the CDR3 is TGTGCCAGCAGAACCACGGCGGGAGGCTACAATGAGCAGTTCTTC.

This chain connects TRBV6-4 to TRBJ2-1, with TRBD2 matching 12 bases. J gave up 4 bases and V 3 bases, and 1 base lay outside the gene matches. Germline lookup yields CDR1 MRHNA and CDR2 SNTAGT. CDR3 length: 15 residues. This chain's CDR3 is CASSEGLAGYNEQFF. CDR3 bases: TGTGCCAGCAGTGAGGGACTAGCGGGTTACAATGAGCAGTTCTTC.

This chain links TRBV10-2 with TRBJ2-7; 8 nucleotides align to TRBD2. CDR3 length: 15 amino acids. The junction had 12 bases not matched to a gene; V was cut back by 6 bases and J by 5 bases. Per the germline V gene, CDR1 is WSHSY and CDR2 is SAAADI. Here the CDR3 reads CASRGEAGATHEQYF. Here the CDR3 DNA reads TGCGCCAGCAGGGGTGAAGCGGGGGCCACCCACGAGCAGTACTTC.

This clone has a single count. The chain employs TRBV7-2 and TRBJ1-4; 12 bases align to TRBD1. CDR3 length: 17 amino acids. After removal of 5 bases from V and 8 bases from J, the junction contained 12 bases not matched to a gene. In germline, CDR1 is SGHTA, CDR2 FQGNSA. In nucleotides, the CDR3 is TGTGCCAGCAGCCCGTCCCGGGACAGGGGGCGCGTCGAAAAACTGTTTTTT. It encodes CASSPSRDRGRVEKLFF.

This chain connects TRBV3-1 (or the pseudogene TRBV3-2) to TRBJ1-1; possibly TRBD1 for D (5 bases). The ends were cut back, 3 bases at V and 5 bases at J, with 13 bases in the middle. The CDR3 contains 14 residues. CDR1 is LGHDT, CDR2 YNNKEL, per germline (reference sequence). Here the CDR3 reads CASSHTRDWTEAFF. The CDR3 region has the DNA TGTGCCAGCAGCCACACCAGGGATTGGACTGAAGCTTTCTTT.

CDR3 loop: CASPGVFQETQYF. In DNA form, the CDR3 reads TGCGCCAGTCCGGGAGTATTCCAAGAGACCCAGTACTTC. The chain couples TRBV10-1 to TRBJ2-5; maybe TRBD2 (6 bases). This CDR3 has 13 amino acids. From germline, CDR1 is WNHNN and CDR2 SYGVQD (reference sequence). V was pared by 9 bases and J by 1 base, with 12 bases between.

The chain joins TRBV14 to TRBJ2-1; D is uncertain. Per germline, CDR1 SGHDN and CDR2 FVKESK. This CDR3 is built from 14 residues. V was pared by 2 bases and J by 2 bases, with 7 bases between. This CDR3 is CASSQLGPYNEQFF. CDR3 nucleotide sequence: TGTGCCAGCAGCCAACTTGGCCCCTACAATGAGCAGTTCTTC. Combining the CDR3 with reference TRBV14 and TRBJ2-1 gives the whole variable domain EAGVTQFPSHSVIEKGQTVTLRCDPISGHDNLYWYRRVMGKEIKFLLHFVKESKQDESGMPNNRFLAERTGGTYSTLKVQPAELEDSGVYFCASSQLGPYNEQFFGPGTRLTVL.

The chain employs TRBV7-2 and TRBJ2-5; weak D call: TRBD1 (6 bases). V was trimmed by 4 bases and J by 1 base, leaving 7 bases between them. Germline V gene sequence: CDR1 SGHTA, CDR2 FQGNSA. CDR3 length: 13 amino acids. The CDR3 spells CASSWTAQETQYF. Written as DNA, the CDR3 is TGTGCCAGCAGCTGGACAGCCCAAGAGACCCAGTACTTC.

The chain is built from TRBV5-4 and TRBJ2-2; 9 bases are a match to TRBD2. CDR3 length: 15 amino acids. The germline V gene has CDR1 SGHNT and CDR2 YYREEE (reference sequence). The J segment lost 3 bases and the V segment lost 4 bases, leaving 4 bases of the junction unmatched. The CDR3 protein is CASSVSGGHTGELFF. CDR3 nucleotide sequence: TGTGCCAGCAGCGTTAGCGGGGGCCACACCGGGGAGCTGTTTTTT.

The genes are TRBV12-5 and TRBJ2-1, with 8 bases lining up with TRBD2. From germline, CDR1 is LGHNT and CDR2 FRNRAP. Trimming at V came to 0 bases and at J to 8 bases, leaving 6 bases not matched to a gene. The CDR3 length is 15 residues. CDR3 sequence: CASGLVRGGHHEQFF. CDR3 bases: TGTGCTAGTGGTTTGGTACGGGGGGGCCACCATGAGCAGTTCTTC.

The rearrangement uses TRBV28 and TRBJ2-2, with TRBD2 matching 15 bases. The CDR3 totals 17 residues. V gave up 8 bases and J gave up 5 bases; unmatched junction bases: 9. Germline V CDR1 and CDR2: MDHEN, SYDVKM. This CDR3 reads CASGSRGTSGRTGELFF. For the CDR3, the DNA is TGTGCCAGCGGTAGCAGGGGGACTAGCGGGAGGACCGGGGAGCTGTTTTTT.